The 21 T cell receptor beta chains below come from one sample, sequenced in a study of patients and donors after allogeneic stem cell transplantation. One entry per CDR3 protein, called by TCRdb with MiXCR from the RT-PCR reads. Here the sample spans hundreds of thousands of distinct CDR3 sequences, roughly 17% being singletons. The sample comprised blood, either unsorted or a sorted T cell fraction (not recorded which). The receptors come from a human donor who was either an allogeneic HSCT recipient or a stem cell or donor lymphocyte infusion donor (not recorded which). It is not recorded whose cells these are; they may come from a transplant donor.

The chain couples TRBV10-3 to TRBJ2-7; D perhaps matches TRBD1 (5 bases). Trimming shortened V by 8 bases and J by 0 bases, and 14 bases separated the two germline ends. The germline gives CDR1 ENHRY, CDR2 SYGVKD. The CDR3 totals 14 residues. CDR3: CAIRWTPSSYEQYF. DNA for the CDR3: TGTGCCATCCGCTGGACACCTAGCTCCTACGAGCAGTACTTC.

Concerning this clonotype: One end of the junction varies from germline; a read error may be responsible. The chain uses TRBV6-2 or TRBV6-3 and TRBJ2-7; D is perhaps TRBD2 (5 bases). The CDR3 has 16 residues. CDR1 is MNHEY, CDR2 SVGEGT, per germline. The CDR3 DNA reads TGTGCCAGCCGTTACCTGACCGGCGCCGGGGAACCGGAGCAGTACTTC. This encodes CASRYLTGAGEPEQYF.

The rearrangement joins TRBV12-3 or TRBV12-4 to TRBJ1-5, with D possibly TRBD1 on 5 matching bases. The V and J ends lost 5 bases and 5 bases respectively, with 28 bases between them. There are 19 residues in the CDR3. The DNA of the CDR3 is TGTGCCAGCAGTCTCTTTAGGACCCGGGGGGGGGTCCATCATCAGCCCCAGCATTTT. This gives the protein CASSLFRTRGGVHHQPQHF.

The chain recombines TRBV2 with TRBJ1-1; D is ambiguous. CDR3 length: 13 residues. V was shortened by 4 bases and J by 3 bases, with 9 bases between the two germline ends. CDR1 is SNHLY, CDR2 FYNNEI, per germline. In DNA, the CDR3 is TGTGCCAGCAGTGTCGGTCAACACACTGAAGCTTTCTTT. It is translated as CASSVGQHTEAFF.

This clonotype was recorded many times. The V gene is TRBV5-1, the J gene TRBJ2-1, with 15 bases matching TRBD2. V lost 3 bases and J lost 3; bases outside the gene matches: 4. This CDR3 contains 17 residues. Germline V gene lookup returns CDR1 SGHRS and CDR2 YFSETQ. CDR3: CASSSGLAGGLYNEQFF. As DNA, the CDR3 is TGCGCCAGCAGCTCGGGACTAGCGGGAGGTCTCTACAATGAGCAGTTCTTC.

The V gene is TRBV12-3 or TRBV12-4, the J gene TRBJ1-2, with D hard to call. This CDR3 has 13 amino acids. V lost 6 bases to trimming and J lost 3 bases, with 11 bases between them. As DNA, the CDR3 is TGTGCCAGCAGCCTCAACTTGGACTATGGCTACACCTTC. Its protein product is CASSLNLDYGYTF.

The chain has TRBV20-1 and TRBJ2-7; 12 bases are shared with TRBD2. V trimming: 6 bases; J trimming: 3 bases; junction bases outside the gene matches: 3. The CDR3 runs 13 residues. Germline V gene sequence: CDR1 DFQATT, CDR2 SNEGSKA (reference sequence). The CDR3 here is CSASGLAGYEQYF. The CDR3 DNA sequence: TGCAGTGCGTCGGGACTAGCGGGCTACGAGCAGTACTTC.

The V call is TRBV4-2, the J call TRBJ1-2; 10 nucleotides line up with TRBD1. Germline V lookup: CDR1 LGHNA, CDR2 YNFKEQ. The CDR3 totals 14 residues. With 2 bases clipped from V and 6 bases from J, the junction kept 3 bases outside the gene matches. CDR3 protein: CASSQRDRGDGYTF. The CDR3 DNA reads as TGTGCCAGCAGCCAACGGGACAGGGGCGATGGCTACACCTTC.

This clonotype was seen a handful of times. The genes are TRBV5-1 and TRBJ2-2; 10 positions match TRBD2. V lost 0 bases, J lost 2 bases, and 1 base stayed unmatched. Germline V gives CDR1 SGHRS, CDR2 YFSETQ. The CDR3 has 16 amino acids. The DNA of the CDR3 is TGCGCCAGCAGCTTGGCACTAGCGGGAAACACCGGGGAGCTGTTTTTT. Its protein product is CASSLALAGNTGELFF.

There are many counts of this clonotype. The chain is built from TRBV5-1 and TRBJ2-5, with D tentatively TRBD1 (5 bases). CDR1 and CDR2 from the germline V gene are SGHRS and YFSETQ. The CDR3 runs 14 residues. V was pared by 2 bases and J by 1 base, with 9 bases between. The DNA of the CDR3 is TGCGCCAGCAGCTTAGGGGCGGTCCAAGAGACCCAGTACTTC. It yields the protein CASSLGAVQETQYF.

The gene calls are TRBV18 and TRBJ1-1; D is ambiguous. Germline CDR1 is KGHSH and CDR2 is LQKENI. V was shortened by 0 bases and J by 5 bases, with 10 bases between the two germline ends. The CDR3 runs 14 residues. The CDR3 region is CASSPPGKWTEAFF. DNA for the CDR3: TGTGCCAGCTCACCACCGGGGAAGTGGACTGAAGCTTTCTTT.

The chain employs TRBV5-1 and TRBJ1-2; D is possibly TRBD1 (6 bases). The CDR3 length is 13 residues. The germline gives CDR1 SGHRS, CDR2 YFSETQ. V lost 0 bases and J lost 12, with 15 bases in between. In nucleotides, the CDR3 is TGCGCCAGCAGCTTGGAAGGGAAAGGACAGAACACCTTC. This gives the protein CASSLEGKGQNTF.

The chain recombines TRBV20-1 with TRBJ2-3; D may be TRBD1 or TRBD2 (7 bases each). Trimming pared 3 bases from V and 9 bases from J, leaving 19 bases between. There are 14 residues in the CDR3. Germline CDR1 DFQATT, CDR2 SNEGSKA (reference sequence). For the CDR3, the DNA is TGCAGTGCTAGCCTGACAGGGACTAAAGGCACGCAGTATTTT. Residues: CSASLTGTKGTQYF.

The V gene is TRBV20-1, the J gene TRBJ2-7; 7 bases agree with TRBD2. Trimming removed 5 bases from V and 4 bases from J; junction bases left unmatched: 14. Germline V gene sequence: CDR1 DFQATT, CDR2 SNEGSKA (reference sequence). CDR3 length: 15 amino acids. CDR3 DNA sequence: TGCAGTGCTGCCCCCGAAGGACTAGTCGGGTACGAGCAGTACTTC. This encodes CSAAPEGLVGYEQYF.

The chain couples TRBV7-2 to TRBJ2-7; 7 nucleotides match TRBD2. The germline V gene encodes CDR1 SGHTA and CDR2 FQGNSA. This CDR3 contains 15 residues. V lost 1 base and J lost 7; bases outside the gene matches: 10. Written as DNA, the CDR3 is TGTGCCAGCAGCTTAGAGCGGGGCCCCTCGTCAGAGCAGTACTTC. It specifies CASSLERGPSSEQYF.

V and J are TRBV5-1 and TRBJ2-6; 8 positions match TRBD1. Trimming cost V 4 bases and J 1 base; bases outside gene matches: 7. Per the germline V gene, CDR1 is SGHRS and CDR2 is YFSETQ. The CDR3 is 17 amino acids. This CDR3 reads CASSIGQGRSGANVLTF. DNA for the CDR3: TGCGCCAGCAGCATAGGACAGGGAAGGTCTGGGGCCAACGTCCTGACTTTC.

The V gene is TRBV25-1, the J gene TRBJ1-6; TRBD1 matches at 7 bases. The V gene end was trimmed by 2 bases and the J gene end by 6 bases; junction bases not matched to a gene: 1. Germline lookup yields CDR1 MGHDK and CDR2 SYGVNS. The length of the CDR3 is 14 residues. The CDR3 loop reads CASSEPGGNSPLHF. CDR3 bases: TGTGCCAGCAGTGAACCAGGGGGTAATTCACCCCTCCACTTT.

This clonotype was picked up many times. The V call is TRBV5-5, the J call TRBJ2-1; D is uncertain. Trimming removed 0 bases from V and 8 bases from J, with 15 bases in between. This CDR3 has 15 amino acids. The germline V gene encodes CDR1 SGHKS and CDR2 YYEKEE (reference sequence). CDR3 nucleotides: TGTGCCAGCAGCTTGGCCTGGGTTCGGTACGATGAGCAGTTCTTC. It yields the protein CASSLAWVRYDEQFF. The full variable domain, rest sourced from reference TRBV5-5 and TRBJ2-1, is DAGVTQSPTHLIKTRGQQVTLRCSPISGHKSVSWYQQVLGQGPQFIFQYYEKEERGRGNFPDRFSARQFPNYSSELNVNALLLGDSALYLCASSLAWVRYDEQFFGPGTRLTVL.

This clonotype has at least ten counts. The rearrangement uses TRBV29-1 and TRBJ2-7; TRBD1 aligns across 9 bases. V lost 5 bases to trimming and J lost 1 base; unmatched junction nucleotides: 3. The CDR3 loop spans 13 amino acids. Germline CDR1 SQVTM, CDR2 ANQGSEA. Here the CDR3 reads CSVLGQGSYEQYF. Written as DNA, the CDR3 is TGCAGCGTTTTGGGACAGGGATCCTACGAGCAGTACTTC.

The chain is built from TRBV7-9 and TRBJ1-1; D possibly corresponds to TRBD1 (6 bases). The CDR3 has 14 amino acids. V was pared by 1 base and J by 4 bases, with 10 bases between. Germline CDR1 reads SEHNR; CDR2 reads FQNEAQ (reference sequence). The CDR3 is CASSLERDTTEAFF. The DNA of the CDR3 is TGTGCCAGCAGCTTAGAGAGGGACACCACTGAAGCTTTCTTT. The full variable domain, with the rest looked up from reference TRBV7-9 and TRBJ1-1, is DTGVSQNPRHKITKRGQNVTFRCDPISEHNRLYWYRQTLGQGPEFLTYFQNEAQLEKSRLLSDRFSAERPKGSFSTLEIQRTEQGDSAMYLCASSLERDTTEAFFGQGTRLTVV.

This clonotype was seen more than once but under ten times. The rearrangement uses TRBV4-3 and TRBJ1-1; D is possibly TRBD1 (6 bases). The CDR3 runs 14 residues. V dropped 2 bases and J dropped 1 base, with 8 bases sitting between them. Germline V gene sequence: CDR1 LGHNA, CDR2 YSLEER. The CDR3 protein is CASSQTRGNTEAFF. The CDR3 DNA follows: TGCGCCAGCAGCCAAACCAGGGGGAACACTGAAGCTTTCTTT.